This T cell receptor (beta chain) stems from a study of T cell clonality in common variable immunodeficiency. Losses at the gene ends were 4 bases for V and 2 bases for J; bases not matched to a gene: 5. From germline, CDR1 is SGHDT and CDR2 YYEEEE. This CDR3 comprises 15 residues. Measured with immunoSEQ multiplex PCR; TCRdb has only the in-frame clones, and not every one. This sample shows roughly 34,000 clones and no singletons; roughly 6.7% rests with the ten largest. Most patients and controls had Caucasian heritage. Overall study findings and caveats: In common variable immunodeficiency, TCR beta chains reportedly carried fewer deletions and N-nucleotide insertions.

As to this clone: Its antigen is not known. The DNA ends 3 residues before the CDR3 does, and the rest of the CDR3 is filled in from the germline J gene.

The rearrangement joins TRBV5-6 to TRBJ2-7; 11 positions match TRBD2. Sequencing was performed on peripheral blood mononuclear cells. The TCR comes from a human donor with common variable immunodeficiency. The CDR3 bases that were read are TGTGCCAGCAGCCCACCTAGCGGGGGGACCTACGAG. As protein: CASSPPSGGTYE. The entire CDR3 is CASSPPSGGTYEQYF.